Below, 20 T cell receptor beta chains from the same sample are listed, as sequenced in a study of blood T cell repertoires in COVID-19. Data came from immunoSEQ multiplex PCR; TCRdb stores just in-frame clones and leaves some out. The sample holds 150,000 to 200,000 clones; roughly 77% are singletons and the top ten take less than 7%. Sequenced input: peripheral blood. Receptor source: a woman in her thirties or forties with COVID-19, enrolled during active disease.

This rearrangement joins TRBV7-2 to TRBJ2-1; D unresolved. The germline V and J ends were trimmed by 1 base and 5 bases, with 12 bases remaining between them. Looked up from germline, CDR1 is SGHTA and CDR2 is FQGNSA. The CDR3 has 15 amino acids. CDR3 DNA sequence: TGTGCCAGCAGCTTAGGGCCCGCAGGAAACAATGAGCAGTTCTTC. Translation: CASSLGPAGNNEQFF.

This clone was found once. This chain links TRBV5-1 with TRBJ1-6, with D perhaps matching TRBD1 (6 bases). V gave up 4 bases and J gave up 6 bases, with 20 bases separating them. The CDR3 totals 17 residues. Germline V lookup: CDR1 SGHRS, CDR2 YFSETQ. In DNA form, the CDR3 reads TGCGCCAGCAGCCGACCGGGCGGGGGGCCCACTAATTCACCCCTCCACTTT. It specifies CASSRPGGGPTNSPLHF.

The chain couples TRBV2 to TRBJ1-4, with D hard to call. The ends were cut back, 4 bases at V and 7 bases at J, with 10 bases in the middle. The V gene's germline CDR1 is SNHLY and CDR2 FYNNEI. The CDR3 covers 13 residues. CDR3 in DNA: TGTGCCAGCAGTGGCTTGGGAGCTGAAAAACTGTTTTTT. Protein sequence: CASSGLGAEKLFF.

This clone has only a few counts. The V and J genes are TRBV19 and TRBJ2-7, with 12 positions matching TRBD2. This CDR3 is built from 16 residues. V trimming: 4 bases; J trimming: 3 bases; junction bases outside the gene matches: 7. Germline CDR1 is LNHDA and CDR2 is SQIVND (reference sequence). CDR3 protein: CASSTRRTSGNYEQYF. Written as DNA, the CDR3 is TGTGCCAGTAGTACCCGGAGGACTAGCGGGAACTACGAGCAGTACTTC.

This chain links TRBV18 with TRBJ2-6, with 12 bases matching TRBD1. With 2 bases clipped from V and 2 bases from J, the junction kept 1 base outside the gene matches. Germline CDR1 is KGHSH and CDR2 is LQKENI. This CDR3 has 17 residues. The CDR3 is CASSPGTGGTGANVLTF. The CDR3 DNA reads TGTGCCAGCTCACCAGGGACAGGGGGCACTGGGGCCAACGTCCTGACTTTC. The full variable domain, rest sourced from reference TRBV18 and TRBJ2-6, is NAGVMQNPRHLVRRRGQEARLRCSPMKGHSHVYWYRQLPEEGLKFMVYLQKENIIDESGMPKERFSAEFPKEGPSILRIQQVVRGDSAAYFCASSPGTGGTGANVLTFGAGSRLTVL.

CDR3 protein: CASSEREGLYGYTF. The CDR3 DNA reads TGTGCCAGCAGTGAAAGGGAGGGACTCTATGGCTACACCTTC. The chain combines TRBV2 with TRBJ1-2, with D perhaps TRBD1 (5 bases). Trimming removed 2 bases from V and 4 bases from J, with 11 bases in between. This CDR3 has 14 residues. Germline assignment: CDR1 SNHLY and CDR2 FYNNEI.

This clone was observed a handful of times. The V and J genes are TRBV3-1 (or the pseudogene TRBV3-2) and TRBJ1-1; a weak D match, TRBD1 (5 bases). Trimming left V 0 bases short and J 8 bases short, with 7 bases between. This CDR3 is built from 12 residues. CDR1 is LGHDT and CDR2 is YNNKEL in the germline V gene (reference sequence). The CDR3 region is CASSQEKGEAFF. CDR3 DNA sequence: TGTGCCAGCAGCCAAGAGAAGGGGGAAGCTTTCTTT.

The rearrangement uses TRBV6-6 and TRBJ1-2; D perhaps matches TRBD1 (5 bases). The CDR3 consists of 12 residues. Per the germline V gene, CDR1 is MNHNY and CDR2 is SVGAGI (reference sequence). The chain's CDR3 is CAIGGRHYGYTF. CDR3 nucleotide sequence: TGTGCTATCGGGGGACGCCACTATGGCTACACCTTC.

The chain couples TRBV20-1 to TRBJ1-1; D is unclear. Germline V lookup: CDR1 DFQATT, CDR2 SNEGSKA (reference sequence). The CDR3 totals 14 residues. V lost 3 bases and J 6 bases, leaving 17 bases between the germline ends. Here the CDR3 DNA reads TGCAGTGCTAGTGGGCGGCTGGGGAGGCCTGAAGCTTTCTTT. This gives the protein CSASGRLGRPEAFF.

This rearrangement joins TRBV9 to TRBJ1-2; TRBD1 matches at 10 bases. V lost 2 bases, J lost 13 bases, and 8 bases stayed unmatched. Looked up from germline, CDR1 is SGDLS and CDR2 is YYNGEE. CDR3 length equals 13 residues. The CDR3 spells CASSVVPGQGCTF. CDR3 in DNA: TGTGCCAGCAGCGTTGTCCCGGGACAGGGGTGCACCTTC.

The CDR3 DNA reads TGTGCCAGCATCCTACCGTTAAGGACTAGCGGGAGATCCGCCATTAATGAGCAGTTCTTC. It is translated as CASILPLRTSGRSAINEQFF. The J gene is TRBJ2-1, the V gene TRBV6-4; 13 nucleotides match TRBD2. This CDR3 is built from 20 residues. Per the germline V gene, CDR1 is MRHNA and CDR2 is SNTAGT. V shed 7 bases, J shed 7 bases, and the junction held 22 bases outside the gene matches.

This clone was seen once. The chain is built from TRBV18 and TRBJ1-6; D is unresolved. Germline V gene data show CDR1 as KGHSH and CDR2 as LQKENI. The ends were cut back, 2 bases at V and 5 bases at J, with 13 bases in the middle. This CDR3 is built from 16 residues. The CDR3 reads CASSPDLQKNNSPLHF. CDR3 DNA sequence: TGTGCCAGCTCACCAGATCTCCAGAAGAATAATTCACCCCTCCACTTT.

This clone was counted a single time. CDR3 amino acids: CASSLWGDQPQHF. CDR3 sequence (DNA): TGTGCCAGCAGTTTGTGGGGGGATCAGCCCCAGCATTTT. This sequence joins TRBV6-2 or TRBV6-3 and TRBJ1-5, with D perhaps matching TRBD1 (5 bases). Germline V gene sequence: CDR1 MNHEY, CDR2 SVGEGT. The CDR3 has 13 amino acids. Trimming removed 4 bases at V and 5 bases at J, with 9 bases between.

This clone has more than one count but fewer than ten. The V and J genes are TRBV7-6 and TRBJ2-2, with 7 bases matching TRBD1. With 2 bases clipped from V and 4 bases from J, the junction kept 7 bases outside the gene matches. The CDR3 is 16 amino acids. The V gene's germline CDR1 is SGHVS and CDR2 FNYEAQ. The CDR3 sequence: CASSLSGQIATGELFF. The CDR3, as DNA: TGTGCCAGCAGCTTATCGGGACAGATCGCCACCGGGGAGCTGTTTTTT.

The chain links TRBV18 to TRBJ1-5; the match to TRBD1 covers 7 bases. The CDR3 is made up of 21 amino acids. Germline V gives CDR1 KGHSH, CDR2 LQKENI. J gave up 9 bases and V 3 bases, and 29 bases lay outside the gene matches. CDR3 amino acids: CASSPSQPDGTDKNPTGPQHF. The CDR3 DNA sequence: TGTGCCAGCTCACCTAGTCAGCCCGATGGGACAGACAAAAACCCCACAGGGCCCCAGCATTTT.

The chain combines TRBV7-9 with TRBJ1-5; 8 nucleotides line up with TRBD1. Per germline, CDR1 SEHNR and CDR2 FQNEAQ (reference sequence). The CDR3 has 14 amino acids. Unmatched junction bases numbered 6, after V lost 8 bases and J lost 3 bases. CDR3 protein: CASGRQGYNQPQHF. The CDR3 DNA sequence: TGTGCCAGCGGAAGACAGGGGTACAATCAGCCCCAGCATTTT.

There are a few counts of this clone. The chain couples TRBV12-2 to TRBJ1-2; the table gives TRBD1 as D, unverified against the DNA. TRBV12-2 is noted as a pseudogene. The CDR3 runs to 17 residues. The chain's CDR3 is CASRFYIRDRDIYGYTF. For the CDR3, the DNA is TGTGCAAGTCGCTTCTACATCCGGGACAGGGATATCTATGGCTACACCTTC.

V gene TRBV5-5 combines with J gene TRBJ2-2; 7 bases line up with TRBD1. The CDR3 is made up of 15 amino acids. With 1 base clipped from V and 4 bases from J, the junction kept 4 bases outside the gene matches. Germline CDR1 SGHKS, CDR2 YYEKEE (reference sequence). CDR3 region: CASSLLQGFTGELFF. The DNA for the CDR3 is TGTGCCAGCAGCTTGTTACAGGGGTTCACCGGGGAGCTGTTTTTT.

The table lists this clone with a few counts. The chain employs TRBV2 and TRBJ1-1; a weak D match, TRBD1 (5 bases). Germline CDR1 SNHLY, CDR2 FYNNEI. With 7 bases removed from V and 5 bases from J, the gap between germline ends came to 17 bases. The CDR3 sequence is 14 residues long. CDR3 loop: CASTPRREGTEAFF. As DNA, the CDR3 is TGTGCCAGCACCCCGAGGCGGGAGGGGACTGAAGCTTTCTTT.

CDR3 DNA: TGCGCCAGCAGCCAAGACCCGGGACTCGGCAACACCGGGGAGCTGTTTTTT. Translating gives CASSQDPGLGNTGELFF. V gene TRBV4-1 combines with J gene TRBJ2-2; weak D call: TRBD2 (6 bases). The CDR3 is made up of 17 amino acids. CDR1 and CDR2 from the germline V gene are MGHRA and YSYEKL. Trimming stripped 0 bases from V and 2 bases from J, with 13 bases between.